One T cell receptor beta chain is described in this entry. The antigen is undetermined. TCRdb keeps only in-frame clones here, not all; method: immunoSEQ multiplex PCR. The table includes 45,000 or so clones, approximately 91% detected once. The sample comes from a study of OX40 agonist ivuxolimab in advanced cancers. On the study more broadly: The dose-escalation cohort was about 83% male, with a mean age of approximately 62 years, ranging about 23 to 80. Two cutaneous melanoma patients and one hepatocellular carcinoma patient, three in all, had partial responses. Study-wide results and limits: Clonal expansion in partial responders at 0.1-3.0 mg/kg ranked among the lowest.

The V segment lost 7 bases and the J segment 0 bases; nucleotides outside the gene matches: 6. Germline values: CDR1 LNHNV, CDR2 YYDKDF (reference sequence). CDR3 length equals 15 residues. This receptor was taken from an adult with an advanced solid tumor such as melanoma, head and neck, liver or kidney cancer. Specimen: CD4+ or CD8+ T cells sorted from blood, collected in a trial of the OX40 agonist ivuxolimab. This chain connects TRBV15 to TRBJ1-5; TRBD1 matches at 7 bases. The chain's CDR3 is CATTRDRYSNQPQHF. For the CDR3, the DNA is TGTGCCACCACCCGGGACAGATATAGCAATCAGCCCCAGCATTTT.